The 16 T cell receptor beta chains presented below share a single source sample, sequenced in a study of molecular identifiers for immune sequencing clone quantification (dated by TCRdb to the late 2010s). The method was PCR. The instrument was an Illumina HiSeq 4000. TCRdb took the public reads, trimmed them with fastp at Q25, ran MiXCR for clone calling and kept in-frame beta chains. Each CDR3 protein appears once, grouped with its most common genes and DNA. A total of some 320,000 distinct CDR3 sequences appear in this sample, roughly 23% of them only once. 0.75% to 0.85% of the sample comes from the top ten. Input material: naive CD8+ T cells from blood, with Jurkat cell RNA spiked in. The sample's cell subset or site label is to be understood as: FACS-sorted CD8+CD4-CCR7+CD45RA+ naive T cells. All receptors derive from a human donor in good health. Some libraries in this study had Jurkat cell RNA spiked in.

Ten or more counts support this clonotype. The V gene is TRBV7-2, the J gene TRBJ2-3, with 11 bases fitting TRBD2. The CDR3 consists of 18 residues. Germline V gene sequence: CDR1 SGHTA, CDR2 FQGNSA. The V and J ends lost 4 bases and 5 bases, in that order; junction bases with no gene match: 14. CDR3 bases: TGTGCCAGCAGCTCGCTGACTAGCGGGGCGGGGAGAATAGATACGCAGTATTTT. It is translated as CASSSLTSGAGRIDTQYF.

This clonotype was picked up one time. The rearrangement links TRBV6-5 to TRBJ1-2; D is unresolved. CDR3 length equals 19 residues. V lost 1 base, J lost 6 bases, and 27 bases lay in between. Germline V gives CDR1 MNHEY, CDR2 SVGAGI. The CDR3 nucleotides read TGTGCCAGCAGTTACTTGATAGAGGTCCCATCCCCCCTATTCAATGGCTACACCTTC. It encodes CASSYLIEVPSPLFNGYTF.

This clonotype occurred many times. The gene calls are TRBV28 and TRBJ2-1, with 12 bases aligning to TRBD2. Trimming took 4 bases from V and 7 from J; bases not matched to a gene: 8. Germline V gene data show CDR1 as MDHEN and CDR2 as SYDVKM. The CDR3 loop spans 16 amino acids. Here the CDR3 DNA reads TGTGCCAGCAGTTCCCGACTAGCGGGAGTCAGGAATGAGCAGTTCTTC. Translation: CASSSRLAGVRNEQFF.

To note about this clonotype: A clone one base away is much larger, so this may be a read error. The chain joins TRBV9 to TRBJ2-7; TRBD2 agrees at 10 bases. V trimming: 3 bases; J trimming: 0 bases; junction bases outside the gene matches: 3. The CDR3 is made up of 15 amino acids. CDR1 is SGDLS and CDR2 is YYNGEE in the germline V gene. The CDR3 nucleotides read TGTGCCAGCAGCGCTAGCGGGGGAGGCTCCTACGAGCAGTACTTC. This codes for CASSASGGGSYEQYF.

Remarks on this clonotype: Germline and junction disagree at one end, which may indicate a read error. V gene TRBV20-1 combines with J gene TRBJ1-1, with D tentatively TRBD1 (5 bases). The germline V gene has CDR1 DFQATT and CDR2 SNEGSKA (reference sequence). This CDR3 comprises 14 residues. The CDR3, as DNA: TGCAGTGCTGGAGAGCTGGGGGGGGGGTCTGAAGCTTTCTTT. This encodes CSAGELGGGSEAFF.

This clonotype was seen ten or more times. The V gene is TRBV7-9, the J gene TRBJ1-1; D is uncertain. The CDR3 extends over 15 amino acids. The germline V and J ends were trimmed by 7 bases and 1 base, with 16 bases remaining between them. Looked up from germline, CDR1 is SEHNR and CDR2 is FQNEAQ (reference sequence). CDR3 loop: CASTLERAPNTEAFF. The CDR3 DNA follows: TGTGCCAGCACCCTAGAGAGGGCCCCGAACACTGAAGCTTTCTTT.

This clonotype came up many times. The V call is TRBV29-1, the J call TRBJ2-6; D gene unclear. Germline V gives CDR1 SQVTM, CDR2 ANQGSEA. This CDR3 is 15 amino acids long. V was clipped by 4 bases and J by 3 bases, with 13 bases between them. The CDR3 region is CSVAEYVSGANVLTF. CDR3 nucleotides: TGCAGCGTTGCGGAGTACGTTAGTGGGGCCAACGTCCTGACTTTC.

Many counts were recorded for this clonotype. The V gene is TRBV28, the J gene TRBJ2-1; D is possibly TRBD1 (6 bases). Germline-derived CDR1 and CDR2 are MDHEN and SYDVKM. V was clipped by 6 bases and J by 7 bases, with 10 bases between them. The CDR3 is made up of 12 amino acids. CDR3 in DNA: TGTGCCAGCAGCTTAGGGGGTAATGAGCAGTTCTTC. Translation: CASSLGGNEQFF.

The table lists this clonotype with many counts. The rearrangement joins TRBV4-1 to TRBJ1-5; D possibly corresponds to TRBD1 (5 bases). This CDR3 contains 13 residues. V lost 8 bases to trimming and J lost 2 bases, with 10 bases between them. Germline CDR1 reads MGHRA; CDR2 reads YSYEKL. The CDR3 nucleotides are TGCGCCAGCGGCAGGGAGGGCAATCAGCCCCAGCATTTT. Its translation is CASGREGNQPQHF.

This clonotype has ten or more counts. The CDR3 sequence is CASSPPPGLAGSETDTQYF. The CDR3 DNA reads TGTGCCAGCAGCCCTCCCCCGGGACTAGCGGGATCAGAGACAGATACGCAGTATTTT. The chain has TRBV7-9 and TRBJ2-3; 13 nucleotides line up with TRBD2. The CDR3 loop spans 19 amino acids. The germline V gene has CDR1 SEHNR and CDR2 FQNEAQ (reference sequence). With V trimmed by 5 bases and J by 3 bases, 14 bases remained unmatched. The complete variable domain, with remaining parts taken from reference TRBV7-9 and TRBJ2-3, reads DTGVSQNPRHKITKRGQNVTFRCDPISEHNRLYWYRQTLGQGPEFLTYFQNEAQLEKSRLLSDRFSAERPKGSFSTLEIQRTEQGDSAMYLCASSPPPGLAGSETDTQYFGPGTRLTVL.

This clonotype was counted ten times or more. The V and J genes are TRBV4-2 and TRBJ2-7; D call uncertain. The germline V gene has CDR1 LGHNA and CDR2 YNFKEQ. CDR3 length: 14 amino acids. Trimming removed 0 bases from V and 2 bases from J, with 8 bases in between. CDR3 DNA: TGTGCCAGCAGCCAAGATTTTAGCCCCTACGAGCAGTACTTC. Its protein is CASSQDFSPYEQYF.

This clonotype was detected ten times or more. This chain connects TRBV19 to TRBJ2-5, with 10 positions matching TRBD2. The CDR3 totals 17 residues. Germline lookup yields CDR1 LNHDA and CDR2 SQIVND (reference sequence). V lost 5 bases and J lost 0; bases outside the gene matches: 9. The CDR3 coding sequence is TGTGCCAGTAGTGCCCTTTCTAGCGGGGGTTACCAAGAGACCCAGTACTTC. Its translation is CASSALSSGGYQETQYF.

This clonotype was counted ten times or more. This chain uses TRBV19 with TRBJ2-7; 7 bases are a match to TRBD1. Trimming cost V 3 bases and J 2 bases; bases outside gene matches: 7. Germline V gene sequence: CDR1 LNHDA, CDR2 SQIVND (reference sequence). The CDR3 has 15 residues. In DNA, the CDR3 is TGTGCCAGTAGTATCGCGCTGGGACAGACCTACGAGCAGTACTTC. Translation gives CASSIALGQTYEQYF. Combining the CDR3 with reference TRBV19 and TRBJ2-7 gives the whole variable domain DGGITQSPKYLFRKEGQNVTLSCEQNLNHDAMYWYRQDPGQGLRLIYYSQIVNDFQKGDIAEGYSVSREKKESFPLTVTSAQKNPTAFYLCASSIALGQTYEQYFGPGTRLTVT.

This clonotype was picked up many times. This chain joins TRBV28 and TRBJ2-3; D possibly corresponds to TRBD1 (6 bases). The CDR3 extends over 13 amino acids. Trimming took off 10 bases at V and 2 bases at J, with 13 bases between the two ends. Germline CDR1 reads MDHEN; CDR2 reads SYDVKM. The CDR3 DNA reads as TGTGCCACCCTTGGGGGCCCCACAGATACGCAGTATTTT. Residues: CATLGGPTDTQYF.

This clonotype was picked up many times. The DNA of the CDR3 is TGTGCCAGTAGCGCGGACGCCGGCAATCAGCCCCAGCATTTT. It yields the protein CASSADAGNQPQHF. The chain recombines TRBV19 with TRBJ1-5, with no clear D. Trimming took off 6 bases at V and 2 bases at J, with 11 bases between the two ends. Germline V lookup: CDR1 LNHDA, CDR2 SQIVND (reference sequence). CDR3 length: 14 amino acids.

This clonotype turned up a few times. This sequence joins TRBV7-3 and TRBJ2-1; 10 nucleotides align to TRBD2. Trimming at V came to 4 bases and at J to 5 bases, leaving 8 bases not matched to a gene. The V gene's germline CDR1 is SGHTA and CDR2 FQGTGA. The CDR3 spans 16 residues. The CDR3 loop reads CASSSPSGSSDNEQFF. The CDR3 nucleotides read TGTGCCAGCAGCTCTCCTAGCGGGAGTAGCGACAATGAGCAGTTCTTC.